This TCR beta chain was found in a study of blood T cells in healthy people across ages (dated by TCRdb to the mid-2010s). Regarding the complete study: In model experiments, template switching captured about one uniquely barcoded TCR beta cDNA molecule for every two T cells. The study measured age-related changes in TCR beta repertoire diversity using deep sequencing normalized with unique cDNA molecular identifiers. Donors were grouped into four age groups: young (average approximately 15 years), middle-aged (roughly 37), aged (around 60) and long-lived (just over 80). Donors of different ages were randomly distributed across sequencing lanes to avoid experimental bias. Using the same blood draw, the study looked at two additional independent replicas of 1 million unique cDNA reads for two donors, one aged 18 to 29 and the other aged 80 or older.

Including the terminal cysteine and phenylalanine, the CDR3 comprises 12 residues. Only the CDR3 DNA stays, 36 bases, in frame from base 1. From a lookup of the germline V gene, CDR1 and CDR2 are KGHDR and SFDVKD. V is cut by 5 bases and J by 6 bases, and the space between the germline ends is 8 bases. The full study reports these points: Donor CMV infection status was unknown, potentially confounding age-related changes in expanded clonotypes. As age increased, observed TCR beta diversity per million T cells dropped in a roughly linear way, and a significant reduction was already evident by age roughly 40. There was a strong correlation between observed TCR beta diversity and the percentage of naive T cells measured by flow cytometry. Compared with the aged group, the long-lived group had more naive CD4+ T cells, fewer expanded clones and increased TCR diversity, a pattern suggesting age selection. Estimates of total diversity from one million sequenced T cells were regarded as lower bounds and underestimates. Because profiling used bulk unsorted PBMCs, naive and antigen-experienced compartments could not be compared conclusively.

As for this clonotype: The target of this receptor is not known. No base qualities exist here, and no much larger clone lies one base off it.

The library was prepared using 5' RACE. For sequencing, an Illumina HiSeq 2500 was employed. A second PCR of roughly 7 to 12 cycles was run with a J-beta primer mix and a sample-barcoded 5' primer. Each TCR beta cDNA molecule received a unique molecular identifier from a template-switch 5' adaptor carrying 12 random nucleotides. Each sample yielded at least 3 million CDR3-containing paired-end reads. The Mint cDNA synthesis kit, primed by a TRBC-specific oligonucleotide, was used to synthesize first-strand cDNA from all RNA. After uracil-DNA glycosylase treatment, a first 18-cycle PCR used universal primers M1SS and BC2_uni_R on all cDNA. The paper's processing steps were these. Each sample was normalized by randomly selecting 1 million high-quality reads, each carrying a distinct molecular identifier. Instead of being binned into consensus sequences, reads that shared molecular identifiers were thrown out. MiTCR, with a Q25 quality threshold and the strictest error-elimination algorithm, was used for CDR3 identification, clonotype clustering and error correction. A nonparametric unseen species model with Euler transformation was used to estimate lower-bound total TCR beta diversity. TCRdb passed the public sequencing reads through fastp at Q25 and MiXCR, retaining productive beta sequences. Records with the same CDR3 protein are collapsed into one entry carrying the most frequent genes and DNA. TCRdb's processing, not the authors' own work, is the source of the V and J calls. This sample holds about 800,000 distinct CDR3 sequences; about 46% were observed only once. Less than 20% of the sample is held by the ten biggest clonotypes.

Systemically healthy Caucasian individuals from Russia, over 30 in total and aged roughly 6 to 100 years, were included as donors. Around 10 milliliters of peripheral blood were collected from each donor into EDTA-treated Vacutainer tubes. PBMCs were isolated by Ficoll-Paque density-gradient centrifugation, with at least 7 million obtained per sample. Total RNA, at least 5 micrograms per sample, was extracted from PBMCs with Trizol reagent. Naive CD45RAhigh/CD27high T cell percentages were measured by flow cytometry on a PBMC aliquot from every donor. Sequencing was performed on blood. The clonotype was recovered from an older man in good health. The chain is encoded by TRBV24-1 joined to TRBJ2-3; the D gene cannot be named for sure. The CDR3 region: CATSAGRDTQYF. The base sequence is TGTGCCACCAGTGCAGGAAGGGATACGCAGTATTTT.